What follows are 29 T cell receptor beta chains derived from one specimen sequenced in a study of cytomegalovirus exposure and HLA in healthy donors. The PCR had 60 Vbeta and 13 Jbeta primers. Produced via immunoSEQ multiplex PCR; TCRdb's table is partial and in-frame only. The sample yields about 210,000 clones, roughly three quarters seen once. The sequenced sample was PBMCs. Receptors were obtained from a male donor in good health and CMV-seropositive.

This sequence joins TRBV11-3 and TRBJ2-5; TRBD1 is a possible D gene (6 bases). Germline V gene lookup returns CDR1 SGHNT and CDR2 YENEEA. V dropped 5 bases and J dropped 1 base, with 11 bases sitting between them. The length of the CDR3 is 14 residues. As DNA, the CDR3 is TGTGCCAGCAGCCCGGACAGTTTCCAAGAGACCCAGTACTTC. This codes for CASSPDSFQETQYF.

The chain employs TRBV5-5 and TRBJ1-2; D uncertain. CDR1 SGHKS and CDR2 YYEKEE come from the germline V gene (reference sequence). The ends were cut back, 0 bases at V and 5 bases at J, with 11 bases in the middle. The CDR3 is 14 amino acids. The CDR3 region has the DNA TGTGCCAGCAGCTTGGCTGTGGGCGAATATGGCTACACCTTC. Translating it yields CASSLAVGEYGYTF.

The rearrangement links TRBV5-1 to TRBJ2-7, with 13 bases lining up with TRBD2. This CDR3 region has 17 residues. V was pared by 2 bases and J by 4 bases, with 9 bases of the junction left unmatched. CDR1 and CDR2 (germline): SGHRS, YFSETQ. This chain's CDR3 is CASSFPALTSGRYEQYF. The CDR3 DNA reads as TGCGCCAGCAGCTTCCCCGCCCTGACTAGCGGGAGGTACGAGCAGTACTTC.

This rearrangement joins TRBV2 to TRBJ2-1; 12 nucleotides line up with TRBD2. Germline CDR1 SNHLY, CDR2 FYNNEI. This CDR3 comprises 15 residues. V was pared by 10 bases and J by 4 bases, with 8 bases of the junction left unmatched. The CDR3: CATSSGRANYNEQFF. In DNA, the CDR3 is TGTGCCACCTCTAGCGGGAGGGCCAATTACAATGAGCAGTTCTTC.

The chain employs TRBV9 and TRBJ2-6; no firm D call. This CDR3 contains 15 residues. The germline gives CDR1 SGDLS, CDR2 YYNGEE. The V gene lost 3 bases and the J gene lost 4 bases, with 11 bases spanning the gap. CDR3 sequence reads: CASSALDMGANVLTF. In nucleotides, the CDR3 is TGTGCCAGCAGCGCCCTCGACATGGGGGCCAACGTCCTGACTTTC.

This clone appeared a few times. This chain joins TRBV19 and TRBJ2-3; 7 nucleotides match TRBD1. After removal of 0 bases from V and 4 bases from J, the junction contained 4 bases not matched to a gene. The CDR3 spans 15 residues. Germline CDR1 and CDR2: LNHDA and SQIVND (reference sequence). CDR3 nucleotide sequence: TGTGCCAGTAGTATAGATCTAGGGGGCGCAGATACGCAGTATTTT. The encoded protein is CASSIDLGGADTQYF.

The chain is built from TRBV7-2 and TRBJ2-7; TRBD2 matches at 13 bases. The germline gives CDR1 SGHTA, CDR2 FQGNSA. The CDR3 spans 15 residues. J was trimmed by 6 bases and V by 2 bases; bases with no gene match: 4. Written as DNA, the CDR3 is TGTGCCAGCAGCTTACCGGGACTAGCGGGAACCGAGCAGTACTTC. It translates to CASSLPGLAGTEQYF. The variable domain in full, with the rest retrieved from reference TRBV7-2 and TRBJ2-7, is GAGVSQSPSNKVTEKGKDVELRCDPISGHTALYWYRQSLGQGLEFLIYFQGNSAPDKSGLPSDRFSAERTGGSVSTLTIQRTQQEDSAVYLCASSLPGLAGTEQYFGPGTRLTVT.

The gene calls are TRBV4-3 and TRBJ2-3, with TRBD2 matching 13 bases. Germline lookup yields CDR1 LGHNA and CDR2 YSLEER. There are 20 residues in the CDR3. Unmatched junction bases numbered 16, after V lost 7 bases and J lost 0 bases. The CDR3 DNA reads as TGCGCCAGCACCCGGGATGGGACTAGCGGGGCAGACCTTAGCACAGATACGCAGTATTTT. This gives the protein CASTRDGTSGADLSTDTQYF.

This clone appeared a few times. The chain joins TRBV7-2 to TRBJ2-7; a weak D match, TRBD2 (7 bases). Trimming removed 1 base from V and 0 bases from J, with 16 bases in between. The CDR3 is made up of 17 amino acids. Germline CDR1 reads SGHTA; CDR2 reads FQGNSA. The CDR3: CASSLGLGGADSYEQYF. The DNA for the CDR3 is TGTGCCAGCAGCTTAGGTTTGGGGGGGGCCGACTCCTACGAGCAGTACTTC.

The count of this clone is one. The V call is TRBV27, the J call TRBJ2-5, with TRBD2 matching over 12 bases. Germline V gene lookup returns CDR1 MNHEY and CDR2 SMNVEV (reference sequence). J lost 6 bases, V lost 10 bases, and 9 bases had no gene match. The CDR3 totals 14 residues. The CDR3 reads CATGLAGTRQTQYF. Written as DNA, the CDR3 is TGTGCCACAGGACTAGCGGGGACTCGACAGACCCAGTACTTC.

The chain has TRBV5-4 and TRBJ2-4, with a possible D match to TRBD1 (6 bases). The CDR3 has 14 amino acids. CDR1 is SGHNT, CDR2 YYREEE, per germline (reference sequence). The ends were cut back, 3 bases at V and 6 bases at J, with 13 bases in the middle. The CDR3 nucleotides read TGTGCCAGCAGCTCAGCAGGGGAATTAAACATTCAGTACTTC. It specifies CASSSAGELNIQYF. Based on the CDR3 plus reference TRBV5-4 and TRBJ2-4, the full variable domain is ETGVTQSPTHLIKTRGQQVTLRCSSQSGHNTVSWYQQALGQGPQFIFQYYREEENGRGNFPPRFSGLQFPNYSSELNVNALELDDSALYLCASSSAGELNIQYFGAGTRLSVL.

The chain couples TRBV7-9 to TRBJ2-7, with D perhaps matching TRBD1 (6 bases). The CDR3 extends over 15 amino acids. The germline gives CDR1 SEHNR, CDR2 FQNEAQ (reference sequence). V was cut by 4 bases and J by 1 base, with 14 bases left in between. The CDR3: CASSSPTGISYEQYF. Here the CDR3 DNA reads TGTGCCAGCAGCTCTCCGACAGGAATATCCTACGAGCAGTACTTC.

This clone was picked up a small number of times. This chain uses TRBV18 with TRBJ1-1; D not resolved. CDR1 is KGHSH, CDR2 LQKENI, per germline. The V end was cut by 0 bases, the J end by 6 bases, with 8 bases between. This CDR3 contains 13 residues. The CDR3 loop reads CASSPPNSPEAFF. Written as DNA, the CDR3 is TGTGCCAGCTCACCACCGAATAGCCCTGAAGCTTTCTTT.

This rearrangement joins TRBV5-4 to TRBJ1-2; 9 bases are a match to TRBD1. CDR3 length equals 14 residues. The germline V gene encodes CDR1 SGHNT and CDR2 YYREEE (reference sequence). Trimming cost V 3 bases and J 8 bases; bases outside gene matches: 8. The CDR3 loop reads CASSSRTGEWGYTF. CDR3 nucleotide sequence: TGTGCCAGCAGCTCAAGGACAGGGGAGTGGGGCTACACCTTC.

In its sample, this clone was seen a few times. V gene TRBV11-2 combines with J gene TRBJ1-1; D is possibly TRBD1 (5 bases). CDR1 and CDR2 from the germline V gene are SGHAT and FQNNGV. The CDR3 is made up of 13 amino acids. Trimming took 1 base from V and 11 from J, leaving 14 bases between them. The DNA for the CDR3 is TGTGCCAGCAGCTTAGGTGCAGGGAAAGAGGCTTTCTTT. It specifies CASSLGAGKEAFF. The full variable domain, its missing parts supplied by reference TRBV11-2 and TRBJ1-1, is EAGVAQSPRYKIIEKRQSVAFWCNPISGHATLYWYQQILGQGPKLLIQFQNNGVVDDSQLPKDRFSAERLKGVDSTLKIQPAKLEDSAVYLCASSLGAGKEAFFGQGTRLTVV.

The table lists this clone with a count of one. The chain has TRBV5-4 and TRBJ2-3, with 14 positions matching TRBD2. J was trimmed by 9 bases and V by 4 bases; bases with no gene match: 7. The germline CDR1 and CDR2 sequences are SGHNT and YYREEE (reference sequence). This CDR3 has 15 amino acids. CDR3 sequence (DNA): TGTGCCAGCAGCCTGGTGACTAGCGGGGGGGAAACGCAGTATTTT. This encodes CASSLVTSGGETQYF.

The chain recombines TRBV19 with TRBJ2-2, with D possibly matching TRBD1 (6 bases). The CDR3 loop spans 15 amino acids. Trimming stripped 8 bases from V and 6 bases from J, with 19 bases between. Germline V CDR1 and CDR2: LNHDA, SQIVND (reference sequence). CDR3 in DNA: TGTGCCAGTCGCCCCACCAAACAGGGAGCCGGGGAGCTGTTTTTT. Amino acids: CASRPTKQGAGELFF.

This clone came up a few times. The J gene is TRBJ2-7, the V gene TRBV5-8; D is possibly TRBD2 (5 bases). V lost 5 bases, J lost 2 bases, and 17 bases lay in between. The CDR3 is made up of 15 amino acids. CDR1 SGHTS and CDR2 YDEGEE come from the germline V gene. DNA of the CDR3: TGTGCCAGCAGAAACGGACCTATGAGGGCCTACGAGCAGTACTTC. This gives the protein CASRNGPMRAYEQYF.

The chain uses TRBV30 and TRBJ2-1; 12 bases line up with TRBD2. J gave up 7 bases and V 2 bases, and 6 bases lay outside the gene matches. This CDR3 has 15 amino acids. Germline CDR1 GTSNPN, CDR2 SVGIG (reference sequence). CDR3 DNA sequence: TGTGCCTGGAGTTTAAGACTAGCGGGAGATAATGAGCAGTTCTTC. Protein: CAWSLRLAGDNEQFF.

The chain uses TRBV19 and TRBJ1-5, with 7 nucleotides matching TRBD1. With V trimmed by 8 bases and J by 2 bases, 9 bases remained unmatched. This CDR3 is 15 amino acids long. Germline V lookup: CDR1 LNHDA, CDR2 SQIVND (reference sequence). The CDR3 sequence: CASHPTGSGNQPQHF. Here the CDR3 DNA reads TGTGCCAGTCACCCGACAGGGTCGGGCAATCAGCCCCAGCATTTT.

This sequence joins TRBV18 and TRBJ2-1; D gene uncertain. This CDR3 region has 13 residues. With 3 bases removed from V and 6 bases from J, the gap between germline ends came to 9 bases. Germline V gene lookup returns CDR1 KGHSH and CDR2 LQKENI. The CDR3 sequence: CASSPTASNEQFF. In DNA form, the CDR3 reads TGTGCCAGCTCACCTACCGCTAGCAATGAGCAGTTCTTC.

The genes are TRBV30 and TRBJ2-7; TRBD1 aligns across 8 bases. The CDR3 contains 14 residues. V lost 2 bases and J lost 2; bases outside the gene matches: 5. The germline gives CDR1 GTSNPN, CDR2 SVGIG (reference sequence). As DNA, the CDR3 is TGTGCCTGGAGTATCGGGACAGGCGCCTACGAGCAGTACTTC. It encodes CAWSIGTGAYEQYF.

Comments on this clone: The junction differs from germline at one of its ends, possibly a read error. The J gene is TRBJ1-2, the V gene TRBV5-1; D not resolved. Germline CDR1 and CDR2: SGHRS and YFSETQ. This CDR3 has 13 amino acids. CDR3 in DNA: TGCGCCAGCAGCTTAGACGGGAACTATGGCTACATCTTC. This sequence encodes CASSLDGNYGYIF. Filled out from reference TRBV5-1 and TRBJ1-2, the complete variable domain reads KAGVTQTPRYLIKTRGQQVTLSCSPISGHRSVSWYQQTPGQGLQFLFEYFSETQRNKGNFPGRFSGRQFSNSRSEMNVSTLELGDSALYLCASSLDGNYGYIFGSGTRLTVV.

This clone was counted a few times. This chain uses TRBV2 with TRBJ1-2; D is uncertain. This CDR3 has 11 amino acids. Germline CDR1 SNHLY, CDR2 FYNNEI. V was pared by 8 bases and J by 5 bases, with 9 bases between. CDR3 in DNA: TGTGCCAGCTTTGAGGATTATGGCTACACCTTC. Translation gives CASFEDYGYTF. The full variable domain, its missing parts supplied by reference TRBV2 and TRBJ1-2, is EPEVTQTPSHQVTQMGQEVILRCVPISNHLYFYWYRQILGQKVEFLVSFYNNEISEKSEIFDDQFSVERPDGSNFTLKIRSTKLEDSAMYFCASFEDYGYTFGSGTRLTVV.

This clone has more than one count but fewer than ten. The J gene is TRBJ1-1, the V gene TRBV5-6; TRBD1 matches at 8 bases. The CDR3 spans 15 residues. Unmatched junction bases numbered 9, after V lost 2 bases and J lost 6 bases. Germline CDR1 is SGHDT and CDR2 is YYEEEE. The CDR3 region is CASSFWQGAFAEAFF. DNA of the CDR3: TGTGCCAGCAGCTTTTGGCAGGGGGCGTTTGCTGAAGCTTTCTTT.

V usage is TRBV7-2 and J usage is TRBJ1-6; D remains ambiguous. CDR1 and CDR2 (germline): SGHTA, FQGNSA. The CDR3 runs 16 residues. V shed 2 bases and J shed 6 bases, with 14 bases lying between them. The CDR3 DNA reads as TGTGCCAGCAGCTTAAGTTCAGCGGGGTTTAATTCACCCCTCCACTTT. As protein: CASSLSSAGFNSPLHF.

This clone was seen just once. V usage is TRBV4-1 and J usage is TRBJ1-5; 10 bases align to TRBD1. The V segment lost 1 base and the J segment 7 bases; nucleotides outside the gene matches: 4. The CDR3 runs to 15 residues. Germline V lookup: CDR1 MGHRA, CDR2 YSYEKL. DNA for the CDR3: TGCGCCAGCAGCCAAGGGGACAGGGGATCCCAGCCCCAGCATTTT. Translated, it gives CASSQGDRGSQPQHF.

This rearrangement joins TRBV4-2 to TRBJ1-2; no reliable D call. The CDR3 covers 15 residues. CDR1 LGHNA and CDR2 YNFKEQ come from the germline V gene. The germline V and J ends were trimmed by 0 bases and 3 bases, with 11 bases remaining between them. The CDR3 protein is CASSQDHKEYYGYTF. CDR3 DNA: TGTGCCAGCAGCCAAGATCATAAGGAGTACTATGGCTACACCTTC.

The chain's CDR3 is CASSTRAGGPYEQYF. CDR3 nucleotides: TGTGCCAGTAGTACACGAGCGGGAGGACCCTACGAGCAGTACTTC. The genes are TRBV19 and TRBJ2-7; 9 bases fit TRBD2. Germline CDR1 is LNHDA and CDR2 is SQIVND (reference sequence). Trimming took 4 bases from V and 2 from J; bases not matched to a gene: 6. The CDR3 spans 15 residues.